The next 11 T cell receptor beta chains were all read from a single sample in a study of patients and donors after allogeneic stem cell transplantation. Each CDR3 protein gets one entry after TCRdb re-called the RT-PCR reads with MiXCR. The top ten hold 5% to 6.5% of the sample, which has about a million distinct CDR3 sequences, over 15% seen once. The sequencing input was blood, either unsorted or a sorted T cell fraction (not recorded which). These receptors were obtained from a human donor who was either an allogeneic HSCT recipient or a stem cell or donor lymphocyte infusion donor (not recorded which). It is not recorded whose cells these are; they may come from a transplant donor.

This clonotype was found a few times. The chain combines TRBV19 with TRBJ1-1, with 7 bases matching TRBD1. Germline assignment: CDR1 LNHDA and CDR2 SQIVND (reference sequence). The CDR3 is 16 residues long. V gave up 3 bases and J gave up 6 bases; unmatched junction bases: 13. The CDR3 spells CASSIGPPGGRAEAFF. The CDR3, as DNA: TGTGCCAGTAGTATCGGGCCACCAGGGGGTCGGGCTGAAGCTTTCTTT.

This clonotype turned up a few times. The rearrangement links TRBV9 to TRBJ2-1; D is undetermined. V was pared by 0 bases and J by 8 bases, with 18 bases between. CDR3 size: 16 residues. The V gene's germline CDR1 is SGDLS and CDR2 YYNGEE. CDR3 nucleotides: TGTGCCAGCAGCGTAGAACCCGGGCCATCCAGCGATGAGCAGTTCTTC. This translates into CASSVEPGPSSDEQFF.

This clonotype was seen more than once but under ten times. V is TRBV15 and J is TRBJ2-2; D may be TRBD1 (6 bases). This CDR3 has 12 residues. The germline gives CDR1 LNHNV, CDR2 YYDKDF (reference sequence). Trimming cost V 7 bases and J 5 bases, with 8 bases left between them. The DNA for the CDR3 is TGTGCCACCATGCAGGGGACCGGGGAGCTGTTTTTT. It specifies CATMQGTGELFF.

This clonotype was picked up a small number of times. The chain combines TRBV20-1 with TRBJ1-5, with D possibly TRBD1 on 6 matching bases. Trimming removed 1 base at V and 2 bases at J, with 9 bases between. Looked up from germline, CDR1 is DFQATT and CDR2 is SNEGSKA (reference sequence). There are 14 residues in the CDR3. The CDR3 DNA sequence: TGCAGTGCTAGAGTGGACAGAGGCAATCAGCCCCAGCATTTT. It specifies CSARVDRGNQPQHF.

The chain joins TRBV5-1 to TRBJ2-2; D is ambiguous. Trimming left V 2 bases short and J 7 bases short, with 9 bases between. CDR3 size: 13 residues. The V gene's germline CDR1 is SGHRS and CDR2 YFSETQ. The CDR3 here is CASSFPPYGELFF. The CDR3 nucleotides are TGCGCCAGCAGCTTTCCCCCCTACGGGGAGCTGTTTTTT.

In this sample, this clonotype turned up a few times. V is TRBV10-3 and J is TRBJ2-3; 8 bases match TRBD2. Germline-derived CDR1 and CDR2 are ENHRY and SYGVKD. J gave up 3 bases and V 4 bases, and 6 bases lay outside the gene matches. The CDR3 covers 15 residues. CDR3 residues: CAISGPGGLTDTQYF. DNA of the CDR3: TGTGCCATCAGTGGTCCGGGGGGGCTAACAGATACGCAGTATTTT.

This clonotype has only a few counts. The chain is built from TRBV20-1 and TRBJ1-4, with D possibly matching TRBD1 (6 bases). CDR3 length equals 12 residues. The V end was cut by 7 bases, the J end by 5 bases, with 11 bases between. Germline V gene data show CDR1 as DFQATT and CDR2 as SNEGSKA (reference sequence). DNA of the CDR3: TGCAGTGTGGACAGAGGAAATGAAAAACTGTTTTTT. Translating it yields CSVDRGNEKLFF.

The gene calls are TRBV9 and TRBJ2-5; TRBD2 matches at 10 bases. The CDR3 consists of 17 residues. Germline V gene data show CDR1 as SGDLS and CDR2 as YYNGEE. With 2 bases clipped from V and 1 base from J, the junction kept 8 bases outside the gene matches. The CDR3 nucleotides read TGTGCCAGCAGCGTCCATAGCGGGAGGAAAACCCAAGAGACCCAGTACTTC. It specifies CASSVHSGRKTQETQYF.

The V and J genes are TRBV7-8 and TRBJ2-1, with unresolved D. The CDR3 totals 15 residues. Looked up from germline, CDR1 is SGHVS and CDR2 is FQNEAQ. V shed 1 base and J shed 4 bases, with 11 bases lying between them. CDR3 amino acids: CASSLVSGLYNEQFF. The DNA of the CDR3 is TGTGCCAGCAGCTTAGTTTCCGGGTTATACAATGAGCAGTTCTTC.

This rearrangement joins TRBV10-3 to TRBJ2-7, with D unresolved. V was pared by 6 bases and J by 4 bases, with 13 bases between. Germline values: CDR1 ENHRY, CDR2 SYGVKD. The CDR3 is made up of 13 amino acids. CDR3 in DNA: TGTGCCATCAGGCCGGATTCACAATACGAGCAGTACTTC. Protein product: CAIRPDSQYEQYF.

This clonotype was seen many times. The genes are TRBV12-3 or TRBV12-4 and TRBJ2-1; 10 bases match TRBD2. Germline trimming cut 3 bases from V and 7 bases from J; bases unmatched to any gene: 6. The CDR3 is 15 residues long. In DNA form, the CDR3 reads TGTGCCAGCAGTTTCCTAGCGGGAGAGGGGAATGAGCAGTTCTTC. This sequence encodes CASSFLAGEGNEQFF.